The sequence of this TCR beta chain was determined in a study of CD8 T cells in Susac syndrome. The CDR3 runs to 15 residues. V lost 4 bases, J lost 2 bases, and 7 bases stayed unmatched. Random hexamers were used to reverse transcribe the RNA input (about 0.5 to 1 ug). Across 54 Vbeta and 13 Jbeta, TCR beta CDR3 was amplified with immunoSEQ multiplex PCR. A single record per CDR3 protein comes from TCRdb applying MiXCR to the immunoSEQ multiplex PCR reads. This sample has roughly 130,000 distinct CDR3 sequences, with more than 90% found just once. Sequencing of TCR beta drew on CD8+ and CD4+ T cells from blood. Healthy donors served as age- and sex-matched controls. TEMRA cells were enriched by FACS, while CD8+ and CD4+ T cells were obtained through a negative isolation that was performed magnetically.

Sequencing input: CD4+ T cells from PBMCs. The clonotype comes from a human donor in good health. The chain combines TRBV23-1 with TRBJ2-7, with 8 positions matching TRBD1. TRBV23-1 carries the ORF label, with uncertain function. For the CDR3, the DNA is TGCGCCAGCAGTCGCGGACAGGGAATCCCCTACGAGCAGTACTTC. Translation: CASSRGQGIPYEQYF.